What follows are 18 T cell receptor beta chains derived from one specimen sequenced in a study of memory CD4+ T cells and cytomegalovirus serostatus. Method: immunoSEQ multiplex PCR; TCRdb's copy keeps in-frame clones and lacks some. This repertoire shows some 50,000 clones, around 81% found once; its top ten account for 1.6%. The sort gate was single viable CD3+CD4+CD8-CD45RO+ cells for memory CD4+ T cells. The sample comprised memory CD4+ T cells from blood. The receptor set was obtained from an adult in good health and CMV-seronegative.

The chain couples TRBV7-9 to TRBJ1-2; D is undetermined. This CDR3 region has 13 residues. Per germline, CDR1 SEHNR and CDR2 FQNEAQ (reference sequence). V was shortened by 1 base and J by 8 bases, with 11 bases between the two germline ends. CDR3 DNA: TGTGCCAGCAGCTTAGAACAAATGCGGGGCTACACCTTC. It yields the protein CASSLEQMRGYTF.

This clone was seen only a few times. The CDR3, as DNA: TGCGCCAGCAGCCATCGCTTAAAAGGGTTTGGGTCCTACAATGAGCAGTTCTTC. Protein product: CASSHRLKGFGSYNEQFF. V and J are TRBV4-3 and TRBJ2-1; D is unclear. The CDR3 loop spans 18 amino acids. Germline values: CDR1 LGHNA, CDR2 YSLEER. V lost 3 bases and J lost 1, with 19 bases in between.

The chain links TRBV2 to TRBJ2-3; TRBD2 aligns across 7 bases. Germline trimming cut 2 bases from V and 0 bases from J; bases unmatched to any gene: 5. CDR1 and CDR2 from the germline V gene are SNHLY and FYNNEI. CDR3 length equals 16 residues. The CDR3 protein is CASSESSGVSTDTQYF. The CDR3 bases are TGTGCCAGCAGTGAAAGCAGCGGGGTTAGCACAGATACGCAGTATTTT.

V usage is TRBV4-1 and J usage is TRBJ2-5, with 12 bases aligning to TRBD2. The V gene end was trimmed by 4 bases and the J gene end by 3 bases; junction bases not matched to a gene: 3. Per the germline V gene, CDR1 is MGHRA and CDR2 is YSYEKL. This CDR3 contains 15 residues. CDR3 loop: CASSPLAGGKETQYF. For the CDR3, the DNA is TGCGCCAGCAGCCCCCTAGCGGGGGGGAAAGAGACCCAGTACTTC.

This rearrangement joins TRBV10-2 to TRBJ2-7, with D perhaps TRBD1 or TRBD2 (5 bases each). In germline, CDR1 is WSHSY, CDR2 SAAADI. The V and J ends lost 4 bases and 2 bases respectively, with 6 bases between them. The CDR3 is 12 amino acids. The DNA of the CDR3 is TGCGCCAGCAGTGTGGGGGCCTACGAGCAGTACTTC. Its translation: CASSVGAYEQYF.

The chain couples TRBV18 to TRBJ2-2, with TRBD1 matching over 8 bases. Trimming at V came to 6 bases and at J to 5 bases, leaving 2 bases not matched to a gene. Germline V gene lookup returns CDR1 KGHSH and CDR2 LQKENI. The length of the CDR3 is 13 residues. CDR3 DNA: TGTGCCAGCTCGACAGGGGCGACCGGGGAGCTGTTTTTT. Protein product: CASSTGATGELFF.

This CDR3 is CASSRKILAGVTSYEQYF. The CDR3 DNA reads TGTGCCAGCAGCCGCAAGATACTCGCGGGGGTTACCTCCTACGAGCAGTACTTC. The chain uses TRBV7-2 and TRBJ2-7, with 7 bases lining up with TRBD2. CDR3 length: 18 amino acids. Unmatched junction bases numbered 16, after V lost 5 bases and J lost 0 bases. Per the germline V gene, CDR1 is SGHTA and CDR2 is FQGNSA.

With respect to this clone: One junction end does not reproduce the germline sequence, and a read error may be involved. V gene TRBV11-2 combines with J gene TRBJ2-7, with TRBD2 identical over 8 bases. The germline gives CDR1 SGHAT, CDR2 FQNNGV. The CDR3 spans 13 residues. This CDR3 reads CASSFAGTRGSDF. The DNA of the CDR3 is TGTGCCAGCAGCTTCGCCGGGACTAGGGGTTCGGACTTC.

The V gene is TRBV28, the J gene TRBJ1-4; TRBD1 matches 7 bases. V gave up 5 bases and J gave up 8 bases; unmatched junction bases: 8. The CDR3 extends over 14 amino acids. Germline V lookup: CDR1 MDHEN, CDR2 SYDVKM. The CDR3 protein is CASSPPGTEEKLFF. Written as DNA, the CDR3 is TGTGCCAGCAGTCCACCCGGGACAGAGGAAAAACTGTTTTTT. Complete variable domain (other parts from reference TRBV28 and TRBJ1-4): DVKVTQSSRYLVKRTGEKVFLECVQDMDHENMFWYRQDPGLGLRLIYFSYDVKMKEKGDIPEGYSVSREKKERFSLILESASTNQTSMYLCASSPPGTEEKLFFGSGTQLSVL.

This sequence joins TRBV5-1 and TRBJ1-2; 7 nucleotides agree with TRBD1. CDR3 length equals 14 residues. V lost 4 bases to trimming and J lost 7 bases; unmatched junction nucleotides: 10. CDR1 is SGHRS and CDR2 is YFSETQ in the germline V gene. CDR3 amino acids: CASSPTFDRAGYTF. CDR3 DNA: TGCGCCAGCAGCCCAACCTTTGACAGGGCTGGCTACACCTTC.

This clone was seen a handful of times. J is TRBJ1-1 and V is TRBV4-1; D remains unclear. Germline V gene lookup returns CDR1 MGHRA and CDR2 YSYEKL. The CDR3 loop spans 16 amino acids. Trimming removed 1 base from V and 2 bases from J, with 14 bases in between. The DNA of the CDR3 is TGCGCCAGCAGCCAAGGAGTGGGGAACATAAACACTGAAGCTTTCTTT. Amino acids: CASSQGVGNINTEAFF.

This chain uses TRBV6-1 with TRBJ2-5, with no clear D. V shed 5 bases and J shed 7 bases, with 8 bases lying between them. Germline assignment: CDR1 MNHNS and CDR2 SASEGT. The CDR3 has 11 amino acids. The CDR3, as DNA: TGTGCCAGCAGTTCCTTGGGGACCCAGTACTTC. This gives the protein CASSSLGTQYF.

The chain has TRBV20-1 and TRBJ2-1; no clear D. Germline loops: CDR1 DFQATT, CDR2 SNEGSKA (reference sequence). V was shortened by 6 bases and J by 8 bases, with 8 bases between the two germline ends. The CDR3 contains 10 residues. In DNA form, the CDR3 reads TGCAGTGCGGGGTCGGATGAGCAGTTCTTC. This sequence encodes CSAGSDEQFF.

The chain carries TRBV7-2 and TRBJ1-2, with 7 bases matching TRBD1. The V gene end was trimmed by 2 bases and the J gene end by 4 bases; junction bases not matched to a gene: 7. CDR1 is SGHTA and CDR2 is FQGNSA in the germline V gene. The CDR3 length is 15 residues. This CDR3 is CASSLPRQGSYGYTF. CDR3 coding DNA: TGTGCCAGCAGCTTACCTCGACAGGGTAGCTATGGCTACACCTTC.

V and J are TRBV6-1 and TRBJ2-5; 13 bases are a match to TRBD2. V trimming: 1 base; J trimming: 0 bases; junction bases outside the gene matches: 8. CDR1 and CDR2 (germline): MNHNS, SASEGT. The CDR3 runs to 19 residues. The CDR3 DNA sequence: TGTGCCAGCAGTGAAGTTCCGACTAGCGGGGGGTCGTACCAAGAGACCCAGTACTTC. It translates to CASSEVPTSGGSYQETQYF.

V usage is TRBV27 and J usage is TRBJ2-1, with 7 positions matching TRBD1. The germline V gene encodes CDR1 MNHEY and CDR2 SMNVEV (reference sequence). V lost 3 bases to trimming and J lost 7 bases; unmatched junction nucleotides: 6. This CDR3 spans 14 amino acids. The CDR3 region is CASSFTGVRNEQFF. The CDR3 DNA reads TGTGCCAGCAGTTTCACAGGGGTGCGGAATGAGCAGTTCTTC.

The rearrangement joins TRBV13 to TRBJ2-1, with a possible D match to TRBD2 (5 bases). The V gene lost 5 bases and the J gene lost 7 bases, with 30 bases spanning the gap. This CDR3 spans 19 amino acids. Germline V gene lookup returns CDR1 PRHDT and CDR2 FYEKMQ (reference sequence). CDR3 residues: CASSLLLSLLGGSGNEQFF. The CDR3 DNA is TGTGCCAGCAGCCTACTACTCTCCCTTCTTGGCGGGTCTGGGAATGAGCAGTTCTTC.

J is TRBJ2-7 and V is TRBV2, with D possibly matching TRBD1 (6 bases). The CDR3 consists of 13 residues. Germline loops: CDR1 SNHLY, CDR2 FYNNEI. V was pared by 2 bases and J by 6 bases, with 11 bases between. The CDR3 loop reads CASSERQGLEQYF. In DNA, the CDR3 is TGTGCCAGCAGTGAACGGCAGGGGCTCGAGCAGTACTTC.